These 23 T cell receptor beta chains were all obtained from the same sample, sequenced in a study of OX40 agonist ivuxolimab in advanced cancers. Assay: immunoSEQ multiplex PCR; the TCRdb copy retains only in-frame clones and omits some. The table includes approximately 84,000 clones, around 85% detected once. The material sequenced was CD4+ or CD8+ T cells sorted from blood, taken in a trial of the OX40 agonist ivuxolimab. Source of these receptors: an adult with an advanced solid tumor such as melanoma, head and neck, liver or kidney cancer.

The chain couples TRBV5-1 to TRBJ2-6, with D possibly matching TRBD2 (6 bases). CDR3 length: 15 amino acids. Trimming took 5 bases from V and 2 from J, leaving 11 bases between them. Germline-derived CDR1 and CDR2 are SGHRS and YFSETQ. CDR3 region: CASRSSGAGANVLTF. CDR3 nucleotide sequence: TGCGCCAGCAGAAGTTCGGGGGCTGGGGCCAACGTCCTGACTTTC.

The J gene is TRBJ1-5, the V gene TRBV6-4; 11 bases map to TRBD1. The CDR3 covers 14 residues. V was pared by 4 bases and J by 5 bases, with 1 base of the junction left unmatched. CDR1 is MRHNA and CDR2 is SNTAGT in the germline V gene. The CDR3 DNA is TGTGCCAGCAGTGCGGGACAGGGGGATCAGCCCCAGCATTTT. It encodes CASSAGQGDQPQHF.

This chain joins TRBV10-2 and TRBJ1-6; D is possibly TRBD1 (6 bases). The V and J ends lost 6 bases and 9 bases respectively, with 12 bases between them. Germline V gene sequence: CDR1 WSHSY, CDR2 SAAADI. The CDR3 has 13 amino acids. CDR3 in DNA: TGCGCCAGCAGATCGGACAGAATTTCACCCCTCCACTTT. Translated: CASRSDRISPLHF.

This clone was counted only a few times. CDR3 bases: TGTGCCAGCAGGATGCAGGAGGGGAGTTCACCCCTCCACTTT. It codes for CASRMQEGSSPLHF. This chain connects TRBV2 to TRBJ1-6; a possible D gene is TRBD1 (5 bases). This CDR3 is 14 amino acids long. Trimming took 6 bases from V and 9 from J, leaving 15 bases between them. CDR1 SNHLY and CDR2 FYNNEI come from the germline V gene.

CDR3 region: CASSLVGGGAASRHNEQFF. Here the CDR3 DNA reads TGTGCCAGCAGCTTAGTTGGTGGGGGGGCCGCGTCTCGCCACAATGAGCAGTTCTTC. The V gene is TRBV7-6, the J gene TRBJ2-1, with a tentative D call TRBD2 (7 bases). The CDR3 extends over 19 amino acids. V lost 1 base to trimming and J lost 5 bases, with 24 bases between them. Per germline, CDR1 SGHVS and CDR2 FNYEAQ.

The chain links TRBV7-9 to TRBJ1-1, with 9 bases lining up with TRBD1. The germline gives CDR1 SEHNR, CDR2 FQNEAQ (reference sequence). The CDR3 covers 15 residues. The junction had 9 bases not matched to a gene; V was cut back by 5 bases and J by 5 bases. CDR3 region: CASSTQGQGRTEAFF. The DNA of the CDR3 is TGTGCCAGCAGCACACAGGGACAGGGTCGAACTGAAGCTTTCTTT.

This clone was counted a few times. The genes are TRBV2 and TRBJ2-5; 7 bases match TRBD1. The CDR3 length is 12 residues. Germline lookup yields CDR1 SNHLY and CDR2 FYNNEI. V dropped 8 bases and J dropped 5; count of bases not matched to a gene: 5. As DNA, the CDR3 is TGTGCCAGCGAAGGGGGCGGCGAGACCCAGTACTTC. It translates to CASEGGGETQYF.

The table lists this clone with a few counts. The chain is built from TRBV19 and TRBJ2-7, with 8 nucleotides matching TRBD1. J gave up 5 bases and V 6 bases, and 9 bases lay outside the gene matches. Germline values: CDR1 LNHDA, CDR2 SQIVND (reference sequence). The CDR3 totals 14 residues. This chain's CDR3 is CASRTTDRGHEQYF. In DNA form, the CDR3 reads TGTGCCAGTAGGACAACCGACAGGGGCCACGAGCAGTACTTC.

V and J are TRBV18 and TRBJ2-7, with TRBD2 identical over 11 bases. Germline CDR1 and CDR2: KGHSH and LQKENI. CDR3 length: 15 amino acids. Trimming at V came to 5 bases and at J to 1 base, leaving 4 bases not matched to a gene. CDR3 in DNA: TGTGCCAGCTCAGATAGCGGGGGGGTATCCTACGAGCAGTACTTC. It yields the protein CASSDSGGVSYEQYF.

The V gene is TRBV19, the J gene TRBJ1-2; weak D call: TRBD1 (6 bases). Deletions cut 5 bases from V and 4 bases from J, with 17 bases between. The CDR3 extends over 15 amino acids. Germline V CDR1 and CDR2: LNHDA, SQIVND (reference sequence). The CDR3 sequence: CASSPMSRRGYGYTF. The CDR3 DNA sequence: TGTGCCAGTAGTCCAATGTCGCGCAGGGGCTATGGCTACACCTTC.

A word on this clone: The junction does not match germline at one end; this may be a read error. V usage is TRBV29-1 and J usage is TRBJ2-5, with 9 nucleotides matching TRBD2. The CDR3 extends over 11 amino acids. CDR1 is SQVTM and CDR2 is ANQGSEA in the germline V gene. CDR3 sequence reads: CGGGGQETQYF. As DNA, the CDR3 is TGTGGCGGGGGGGGGCAAGAGACCCAGTACTTC. Full variable domain (remainder filled in from reference TRBV29-1 and TRBJ2-5): SAVISQKPSRDICQRGTSLTIQCQVDSQVTMMFWYRQQPGQSLTLIATANQGSEATYESGFVIDKFPISRPNLTFSTLTVSNMSPEDSSIYLCGGGGQETQYFGPGTRLLVL.

The chain couples TRBV5-4 to TRBJ1-2, with D unclear. V was pared by 0 bases and J by 4 bases, with 10 bases between. This CDR3 has 14 residues. CDR1 is SGHNT and CDR2 is YYREEE in the germline V gene (reference sequence). The CDR3 loop is CASSLALATYGYTF. CDR3 bases: TGTGCCAGCAGCTTGGCGTTAGCTACCTATGGCTACACCTTC.

V usage is TRBV5-5 and J usage is TRBJ2-3; D perhaps matches TRBD1 (5 bases). From germline, CDR1 is SGHKS and CDR2 YYEKEE (reference sequence). The CDR3 covers 14 residues. Trimming removed 1 base at V and 5 bases at J, with 11 bases between. The CDR3 sequence is CASSLSPGRDTQYF. CDR3 DNA: TGTGCCAGCAGCTTGTCCCCAGGGCGAGATACGCAGTATTTT.

The chain joins TRBV29-1 to TRBJ1-4; a weak D match, TRBD1 (5 bases). Per the germline V gene, CDR1 is SQVTM and CDR2 is ANQGSEA. V was clipped by 0 bases and J by 5 bases, with 13 bases between them. The CDR3 contains 15 residues. The CDR3 here is CSVEDRGGENEKLFF. The DNA for the CDR3 is TGCAGCGTTGAAGATCGGGGGGGTGAGAATGAAAAACTGTTTTTT.

The chain recombines TRBV4-3 with TRBJ2-3; 7 bases align to TRBD2. CDR1 is LGHNA, CDR2 YSLEER, per germline. The CDR3 spans 21 residues. V shed 0 bases, J shed 1 base, and the junction held 19 bases outside the gene matches. This chain's CDR3 is CASSQDLFGIPGLHRTDTQYF. CDR3 bases: TGCGCCAGCAGCCAAGATCTATTCGGGATCCCGGGACTACACCGCACAGATACGCAGTATTTT.

The chain employs TRBV28 and TRBJ1-2; D is possibly TRBD1 (6 bases). This CDR3 has 15 amino acids. Trimming took off 3 bases at V and 7 bases at J, with 18 bases between the two ends. Germline V lookup: CDR1 MDHEN, CDR2 SYDVKM. CDR3 amino acids: CASSFHSGWDTGYTF. The CDR3, as DNA: TGTGCCAGCAGTTTCCATTCCGGGTGGGACACTGGCTACACCTTC.

The rearrangement links TRBV10-3 to TRBJ2-3; TRBD1 matches at 7 bases. The CDR3 consists of 14 residues. With V trimmed by 11 bases and J by 0 bases, 8 bases remained unmatched. The germline CDR1 and CDR2 sequences are ENHRY and SYGVKD. The CDR3 coding sequence is TGTGCCTCCCGACAGGGCACGAGCACAGATACGCAGTATTTT. Amino acid sequence: CASRQGTSTDTQYF.

This rearrangement joins TRBV5-1 to TRBJ2-3; D is possibly TRBD2 (5 bases). This CDR3 has 14 residues. Germline CDR1 reads SGHRS; CDR2 reads YFSETQ. Trimming removed 4 bases at V and 6 bases at J, with 15 bases between. The CDR3 nucleotides are TGCGCCAGCAGCCCCCAAAGTGGGGAGGATACGCAGTATTTT. Residues: CASSPQSGEDTQYF.

The rearrangement links TRBV2 to TRBJ2-7, with 8 positions matching TRBD1. CDR1 SNHLY and CDR2 FYNNEI come from the germline V gene. The CDR3 length is 15 residues. The V and J ends lost 0 bases and 4 bases, in that order; junction bases with no gene match: 5. The CDR3 reads CASSEASQGAYEQYF. DNA of the CDR3: TGTGCCAGCAGTGAAGCTAGCCAGGGGGCTTACGAGCAGTACTTC. Complete variable domain (other parts from reference TRBV2 and TRBJ2-7): EPEVTQTPSHQVTQMGQEVILRCVPISNHLYFYWYRQILGQKVEFLVSFYNNEISEKSEIFDDQFSVERPDGSNFTLKIRSTKLEDSAMYFCASSEASQGAYEQYFGPGTRLTVT.

This clone was recorded once. The chain recombines TRBV7-3 with TRBJ2-5, with D perhaps matching TRBD2 (6 bases). Germline CDR1 and CDR2: SGHTA and FQGTGA. This CDR3 contains 13 residues. V was trimmed by 3 bases and J by 2 bases, leaving 7 bases between them. CDR3 sequence (DNA): TGTGCCAGCAGCTTTAGCGGACAAGAGACCCAGTACTTC. It translates to CASSFSGQETQYF.

The rearrangement uses TRBV6-6 and TRBJ2-7; 9 nucleotides align to TRBD1. V lost 2 bases to trimming and J lost 3 bases; unmatched junction nucleotides: 2. The CDR3 spans 14 residues. CDR1 and CDR2 (germline): MNHNY, SVGAGI (reference sequence). CDR3: CASSYGTGIYEQYF. In DNA, the CDR3 is TGTGCCAGCAGTTACGGGACAGGGATCTACGAGCAGTACTTC.

This clone was detected only once. This sequence joins TRBV6-5 and TRBJ2-5; TRBD2 is a possible D gene (6 bases). The CDR3 has 14 residues. In germline, CDR1 is MNHEY, CDR2 SVGAGI. Trimming pared 2 bases from V and 3 bases from J, leaving 10 bases between. This CDR3 is CASSYRLAKETQYF. CDR3 bases: TGTGCCAGCAGTTACCGGCTAGCGAAAGAGACCCAGTACTTC.

V is TRBV6-1 and J is TRBJ2-3; 9 nucleotides align to TRBD1. The J segment lost 6 bases and the V segment lost 1 base, leaving 5 bases of the junction unmatched. This CDR3 has 15 residues. The germline V gene has CDR1 MNHNS and CDR2 SASEGT. The CDR3 DNA sequence: TGTGCCAGCAGTGAAGGGGGGACAGGGAGGGATACGCAGTATTTT. Translated: CASSEGGTGRDTQYF.